A selection of T cell receptor beta chains follows, all from one sample in a study of shared clonotypes between healthy human individuals. Assay used: immunoSEQ multiplex PCR; TCRdb lists only in-frame clones, some missing. Among about 2,200,000 clones listed, about 92% were seen once. The sequenced material came from naive CD8+ T cells from PBMCs. The receptors stem from a man aged 18 to 30 in good health. Some clones in this sample may be carry-over from other donors' samples. The CDR3 runs from the conserved cysteine through the conserved F or W. Fields, in order: clone size, V gene, CDR3 protein. For some rows the clone size is stated as once, few or many, or as a class when expanded; others skip it.

once	TRBV21-1	CASRTGHYEQYF
.	TRBV11-2	CASSNPGVADSDTQYF
.	TRBV7-9	CASSPDRLHSYEQYF
.	TRBV9	CASSVDSGDYNEQFF
.	TRBV27	CASSLIAGPNTGELFF
.	TRBV27	CASSLLTSTDTQYF
.	TRBV19	CATYRALEAFF
.	TRBV5-6	CASSLRRGAGNTIYF
few	TRBV5-5	CASSLGLSGELFF
.	TRBV4-3	CASSHIEGRTEAFF
.	TRBV7-9	CASRGGLADEETYF
.	TRBV6-5	CASSYSPGASTDTQYF
.	TRBV11-1	CASSTLANEQFF
.	TRBV7-9	CASSLESSYEQYF
.	TRBV27	CASSRLDFPGTYNEQFF
once	TRBV9	CASSVESLRRELFF
.	TRBV28	CASSPSQGARPGNTIYF
.	TRBV5-4	CASSLSTSGLYEQYF
.	TRBV2	CASRVAGGRQETQYF
.	TRBV10-1	CASSRDRVPNTGELFF
.	TRBV19	CATQDRGNTEAFF
.	TRBV4-1	CASSLRLIETQYF
.	TRBV13	CASSLWGLAGDGEQFF